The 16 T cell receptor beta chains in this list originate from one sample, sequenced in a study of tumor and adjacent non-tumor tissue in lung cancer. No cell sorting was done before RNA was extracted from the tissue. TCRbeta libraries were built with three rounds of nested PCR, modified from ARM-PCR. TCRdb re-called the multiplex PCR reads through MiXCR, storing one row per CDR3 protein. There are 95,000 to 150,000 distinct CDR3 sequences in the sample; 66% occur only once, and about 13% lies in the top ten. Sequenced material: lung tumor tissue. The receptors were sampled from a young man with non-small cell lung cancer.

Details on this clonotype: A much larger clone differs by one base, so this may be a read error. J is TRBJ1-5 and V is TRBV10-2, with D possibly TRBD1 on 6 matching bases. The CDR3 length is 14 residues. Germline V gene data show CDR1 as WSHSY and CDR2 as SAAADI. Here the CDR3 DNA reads TGCACCAGCAGTGGTGGGGGAGGGGGGCAGCCCCAGCATTTT. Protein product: CTSSGGGGGQPQHF.

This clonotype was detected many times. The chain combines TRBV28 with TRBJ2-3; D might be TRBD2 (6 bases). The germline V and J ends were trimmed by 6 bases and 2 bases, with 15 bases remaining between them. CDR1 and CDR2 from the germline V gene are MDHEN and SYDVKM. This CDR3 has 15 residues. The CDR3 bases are TGTGCCAGCAGCCCCGGGGGTCCTCACACAGATACGCAGTATTTT. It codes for CASSPGGPHTDTQYF.

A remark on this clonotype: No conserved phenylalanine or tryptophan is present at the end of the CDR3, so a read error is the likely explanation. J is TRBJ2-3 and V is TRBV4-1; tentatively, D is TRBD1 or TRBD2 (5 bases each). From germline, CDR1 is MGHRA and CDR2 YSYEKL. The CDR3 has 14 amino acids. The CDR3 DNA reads TGCGCCAGCAGCCAAGTAAGGGAGACAGATACACAGTATTTG. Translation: CASSQVRETDTQYL.

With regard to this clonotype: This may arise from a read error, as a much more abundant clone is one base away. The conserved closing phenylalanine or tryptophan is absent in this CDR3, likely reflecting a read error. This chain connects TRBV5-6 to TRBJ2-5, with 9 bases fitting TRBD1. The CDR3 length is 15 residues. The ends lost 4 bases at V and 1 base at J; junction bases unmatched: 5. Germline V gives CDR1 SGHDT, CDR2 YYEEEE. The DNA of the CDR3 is TGTGCCAGCAGCCCGGACAGGGGCGTCCAAGAGACCCAGTACCTC. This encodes CASSPDRGVQETQYL.

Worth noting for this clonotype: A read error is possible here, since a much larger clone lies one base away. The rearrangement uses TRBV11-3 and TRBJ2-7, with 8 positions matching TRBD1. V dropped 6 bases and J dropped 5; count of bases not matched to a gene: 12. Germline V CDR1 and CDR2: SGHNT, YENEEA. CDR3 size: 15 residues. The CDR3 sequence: CASRRPETGAHEQYF. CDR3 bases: TGTGCCAGCAGACGTCCCGAGACAGGGGCCCACGAGCAGTACTTC.

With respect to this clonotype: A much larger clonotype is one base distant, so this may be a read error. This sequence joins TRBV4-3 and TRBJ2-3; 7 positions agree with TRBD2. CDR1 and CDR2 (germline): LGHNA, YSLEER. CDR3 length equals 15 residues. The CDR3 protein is CASSQGVAGTDMQYF. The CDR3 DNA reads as TGCGCCAGCAGCCAAGGCGTAGCGGGCACAGATATGCAGTATTTT.

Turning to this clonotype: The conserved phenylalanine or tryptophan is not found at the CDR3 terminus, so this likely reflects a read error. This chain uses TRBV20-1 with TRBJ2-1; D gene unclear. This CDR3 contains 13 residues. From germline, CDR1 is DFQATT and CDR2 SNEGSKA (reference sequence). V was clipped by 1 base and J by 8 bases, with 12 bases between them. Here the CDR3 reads CSARGGGRDEQFL. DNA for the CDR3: TGCAGTGCTAGAGGAGGTGGCCGGGATGAGCAGTTCTTA.

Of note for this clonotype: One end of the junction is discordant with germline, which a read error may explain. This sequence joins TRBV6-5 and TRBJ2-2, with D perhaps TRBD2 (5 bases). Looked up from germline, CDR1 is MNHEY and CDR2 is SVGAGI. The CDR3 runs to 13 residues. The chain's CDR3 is CVSMLGRTGEPFF. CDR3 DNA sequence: TGTGTCAGCATGCTGGGTAGGACCGGGGAGCCGTTTTTT.

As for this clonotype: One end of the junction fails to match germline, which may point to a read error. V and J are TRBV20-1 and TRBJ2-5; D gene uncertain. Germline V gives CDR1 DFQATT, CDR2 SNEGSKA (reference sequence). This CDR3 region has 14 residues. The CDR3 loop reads CSVRDGGPQETQYF. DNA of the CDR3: TGCAGTGTTAGAGACGGTGGGCCTCAAGAGACCCAGTACTTC.

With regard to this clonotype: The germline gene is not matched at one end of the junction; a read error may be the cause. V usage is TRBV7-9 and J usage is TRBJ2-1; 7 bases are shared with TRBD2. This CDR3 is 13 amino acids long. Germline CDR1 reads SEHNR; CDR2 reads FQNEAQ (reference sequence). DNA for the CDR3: TGTGCCAGCAGCTTAGTTACCGGGGGGAAGCAAGTCTTC. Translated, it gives CASSLVTGGKQVF.

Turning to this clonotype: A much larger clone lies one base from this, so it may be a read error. This CDR3 is CASMRDRGPGEHFF. For the CDR3, the DNA is TGTGCCAGTATGCGGGACAGGGGGCCAGGTGAGCACTTCTTC. This rearrangement joins TRBV6-1 to TRBJ2-1; 12 bases match TRBD1. This CDR3 is 14 amino acids long. Germline lookup yields CDR1 MNHNS and CDR2 SASEGT.

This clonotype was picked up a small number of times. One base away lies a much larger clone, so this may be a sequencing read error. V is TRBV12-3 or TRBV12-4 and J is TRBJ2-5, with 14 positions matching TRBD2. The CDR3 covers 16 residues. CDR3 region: CANSLGTSGGVETQYF. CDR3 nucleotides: TGTGCCAACAGTTTGGGGACTAGCGGGGGAGTAGAGACCCAGTACTTC.

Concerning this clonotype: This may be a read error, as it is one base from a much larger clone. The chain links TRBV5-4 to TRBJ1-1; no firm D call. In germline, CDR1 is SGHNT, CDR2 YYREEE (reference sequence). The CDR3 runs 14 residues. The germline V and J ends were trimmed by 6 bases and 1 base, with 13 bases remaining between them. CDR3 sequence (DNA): TGTGCCAGCAACTTCGGGTCAACGAACACTGAAGCTTTCTTT. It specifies CASNFGSTNTEAFF.

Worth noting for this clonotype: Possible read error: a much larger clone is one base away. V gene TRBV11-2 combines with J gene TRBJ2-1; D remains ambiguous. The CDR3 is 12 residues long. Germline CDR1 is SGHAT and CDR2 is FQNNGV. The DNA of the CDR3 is TGTGTCAGCAGCGCCCTGGCCGCCGAGCAGTTCTTC. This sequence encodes CVSSALAAEQFF.

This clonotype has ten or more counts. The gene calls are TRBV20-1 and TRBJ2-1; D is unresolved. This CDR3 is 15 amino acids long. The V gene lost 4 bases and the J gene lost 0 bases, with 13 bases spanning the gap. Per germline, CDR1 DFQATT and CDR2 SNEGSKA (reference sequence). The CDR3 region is CSATTDVSSYNEQFF. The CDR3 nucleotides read TGCAGTGCTACTACGGACGTTAGCTCCTACAATGAGCAGTTCTTC.

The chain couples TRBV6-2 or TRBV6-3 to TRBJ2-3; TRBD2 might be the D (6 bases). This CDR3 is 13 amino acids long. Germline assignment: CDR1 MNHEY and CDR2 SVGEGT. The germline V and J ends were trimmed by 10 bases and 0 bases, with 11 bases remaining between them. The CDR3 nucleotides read TGTGCCACCGCGGGGCTTAGCACAGATACGCAGTATTTT. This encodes CATAGLSTDTQYF.